The 16 T cell receptor beta chains given below trace back to one sample, sequenced in a study of blood T cell repertoires in COVID-19. The table came from immunoSEQ multiplex PCR; TCRdb's copy has only in-frame clones and leaves some out. The table records a few hundred thousand clones, nearly 90% of them present only once. The sample comprised peripheral blood. Receptor source: a woman in her twenties or thirties with acute or convalescent COVID-19.

The chain links TRBV18 to TRBJ2-1; D remains unclear. Germline loops: CDR1 KGHSH, CDR2 LQKENI. This CDR3 is built from 15 residues. Trimming took 3 bases from V and 0 from J, leaving 9 bases between them. The CDR3 reads CASSPRPRSYNEQFF. The CDR3 DNA sequence: TGTGCCAGCTCACCGCGGCCGCGCTCCTACAATGAGCAGTTCTTC.

This chain connects TRBV6-6 to TRBJ1-3, with D tentatively TRBD1 (5 bases). There are 13 residues in the CDR3. Looked up from germline, CDR1 is MNHNY and CDR2 is SVGAGI (reference sequence). V was pared by 8 bases and J by 7 bases, with 15 bases between. CDR3 residues: CASGGGIWNTIYF. In nucleotides, the CDR3 is TGTGCCAGCGGGGGAGGAATCTGGAACACCATATATTTT.

The chain couples TRBV28 to TRBJ2-5; possibly TRBD2 for D (7 bases). The CDR3 spans 16 residues. The V gene's germline CDR1 is MDHEN and CDR2 SYDVKM. V shed 6 bases and J shed 1 base, with 18 bases lying between them. The CDR3 DNA sequence: TGTGCCAGCAGGTCGAGGGGGGGCAGGGTCCAAGAGACCCAGTACTTC. It codes for CASRSRGGRVQETQYF.

V is TRBV5-4 and J is TRBJ2-2; D may be TRBD2 (5 bases). V lost 4 bases and J lost 4, with 11 bases in between. The V gene's germline CDR1 is SGHNT and CDR2 YYREEE (reference sequence). This CDR3 has 14 amino acids. The CDR3 sequence is CASSRERSTGELFF. CDR3 DNA sequence: TGTGCCAGCAGCCGAGAGCGGAGCACCGGGGAGCTGTTTTTT.

This clone appeared a single time. The chain is built from TRBV5-1 and TRBJ2-1; 11 bases map to TRBD2. The CDR3 sequence is 14 residues long. With V trimmed by 0 bases and J by 9 bases, 2 bases remained unmatched. Germline CDR1 and CDR2: SGHRS and YFSETQ. Here the CDR3 reads CASSLVGLAVEQFF. CDR3 coding DNA: TGCGCCAGCAGCTTGGTGGGACTAGCGGTTGAGCAGTTCTTC.

The chain is built from TRBV13 and TRBJ1-1; D may be TRBD1 (5 bases). The CDR3 has 14 residues. Trimming cost V 8 bases and J 1 base, with 14 bases left between them. The germline CDR1 and CDR2 sequences are PRHDT and FYEKMQ (reference sequence). CDR3 DNA sequence: TGTGCCAGCCGCCCGGGACTGAGGAACACTGAAGCTTTCTTT. It specifies CASRPGLRNTEAFF.

The chain has TRBV10-3 and TRBJ1-1, with 9 positions matching TRBD1. From germline, CDR1 is ENHRY and CDR2 SYGVKD. This CDR3 region has 14 residues. After removal of 7 bases from V and 3 bases from J, the junction contained 6 bases not matched to a gene. CDR3 protein: CAITRTGVDTEAFF. In nucleotides, the CDR3 is TGTGCCATCACCAGGACAGGGGTCGACACTGAAGCTTTCTTT.

This chain links TRBV12-2 with TRBJ2-5; the table's D call TRBD1 went unverified against the DNA. TRBV12-2 is termed a pseudogene. The CDR3 sequence is 18 residues long. In DNA, the CDR3 is TGTGCAAGTCGCTTAGGCGAGGACAATCTTTGTAATCAAGAGACCCAGTACTTC. This encodes CASRLGEDNLCNQETQYF.

The rearrangement links TRBV27 to TRBJ1-3; TRBD1 aligns across 8 bases. V shed 6 bases, J shed 3 bases, and the junction held 1 base outside the gene matches. The germline V gene encodes CDR1 MNHEY and CDR2 SMNVEV (reference sequence). CDR3 length: 13 residues. CDR3 in DNA: TGTGCCAGCAGGGACAGGGTTGGAAACACCATATATTTT. Protein product: CASRDRVGNTIYF.

As regards this clone: Germline and junction disagree at one end, which may indicate a read error. The genes are TRBV19 and TRBJ2-7; the match to TRBD1 covers 7 bases. The CDR3 loop spans 15 amino acids. The germline CDR1 and CDR2 sequences are LNHDA and SQIVND (reference sequence). CDR3 amino acids: CASSLDRAAYYEQYF. Written as DNA, the CDR3 is TGTGCCAGTAGTTTAGACAGGGCGGCGTATTACGAGCAGTACTTC.

The chain links TRBV19 to TRBJ2-5, with a tentative D call TRBD1 (6 bases). Trimming pared 1 base from V and 0 bases from J, leaving 15 bases between. CDR3 length: 17 amino acids. Per the germline V gene, CDR1 is LNHDA and CDR2 is SQIVND (reference sequence). The CDR3 coding sequence is TGTGCCAGTAGTATAGTTCTCGGGGACACGTACCAAGAGACCCAGTACTTC. It yields the protein CASSIVLGDTYQETQYF.

Turning to this clone: The CDR3 ends on some other residue instead of the conserved phenylalanine or tryptophan, so this is likely a read error. The gene calls are TRBV5-1 and TRBJ1-2; possible D gene TRBD1, 5 bases. Germline lookup yields CDR1 SGHRS and CDR2 YFSETQ. The CDR3 covers 13 residues. With 1 base removed from V and 3 bases from J, the gap between germline ends came to 7 bases. The CDR3 nucleotides are TGCGCCAGCAGCTTGATAGGGGACTATGGCTACACCCTC. It specifies CASSLIGDYGYTL.

This sequence joins TRBV19 and TRBJ1-4; tentatively, D is TRBD1 (6 bases). Per germline, CDR1 LNHDA and CDR2 SQIVND (reference sequence). Trimming left V 4 bases short and J 6 bases short, with 21 bases between. This CDR3 comprises 17 residues. The chain's CDR3 is CASSRIDGGPLDEKLFF. The CDR3 DNA sequence: TGTGCCAGTAGTAGGATCGACGGGGGGCCCTTGGATGAAAAACTGTTTTTT.

This clone was counted between two and nine times. The J gene is TRBJ1-1, the V gene TRBV7-9; 7 positions agree with TRBD1. Germline V CDR1 and CDR2: SEHNR, FQNEAQ (reference sequence). This CDR3 has 17 residues. Trimming at V came to 4 bases and at J to 1 base, leaving 12 bases not matched to a gene. CDR3 loop: CASSSYTGVVRNTEAFF. The CDR3 bases are TGTGCCAGCAGCTCATATACAGGGGTTGTGAGGAACACTGAAGCTTTCTTT.

The gene calls are TRBV11-1 and TRBJ2-3; 13 positions match TRBD2. The CDR3 sequence is 16 residues long. Unmatched junction bases numbered 8, after V lost 5 bases and J lost 6 bases. Germline CDR1 reads SGHAT; CDR2 reads FQDESV (reference sequence). The CDR3 sequence is CASSPRTSGRADTQYF. CDR3 DNA sequence: TGTGCCAGCAGCCCTCGGACTAGCGGGAGAGCGGATACGCAGTATTTT.

This CDR3 is CASSNPGLAGRNEQFF. The CDR3 DNA reads as TGTGCCAGTAGTAACCCGGGACTAGCGGGAAGGAATGAGCAGTTCTTC. The genes are TRBV19 and TRBJ2-1, with 13 positions matching TRBD2. Trimming took 4 bases from V and 7 from J; bases not matched to a gene: 7. Germline V lookup: CDR1 LNHDA, CDR2 SQIVND (reference sequence). CDR3 length: 16 amino acids. The full variable domain, rest sourced from reference TRBV19 and TRBJ2-1, is DGGITQSPKYLFRKEGQNVTLSCEQNLNHDAMYWYRQDPGQGLRLIYYSQIVNDFQKGDIAEGYSVSREKKESFPLTVTSAQKNPTAFYLCASSNPGLAGRNEQFFGPGTRLTVL.